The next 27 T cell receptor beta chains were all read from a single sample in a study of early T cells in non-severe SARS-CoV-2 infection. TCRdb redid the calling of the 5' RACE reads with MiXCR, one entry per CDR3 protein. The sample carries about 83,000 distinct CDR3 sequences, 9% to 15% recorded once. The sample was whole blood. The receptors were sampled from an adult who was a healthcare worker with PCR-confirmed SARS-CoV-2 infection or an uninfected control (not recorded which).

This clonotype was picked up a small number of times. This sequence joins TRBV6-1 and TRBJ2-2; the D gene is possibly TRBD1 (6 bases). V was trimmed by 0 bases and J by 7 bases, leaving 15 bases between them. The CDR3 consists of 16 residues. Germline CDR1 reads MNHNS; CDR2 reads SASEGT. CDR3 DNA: TGTGCCAGCAGTGAAGCGGACAGCGTAAGAGGCGGGGAGCTGTTTTTT. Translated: CASSEADSVRGGELFF.

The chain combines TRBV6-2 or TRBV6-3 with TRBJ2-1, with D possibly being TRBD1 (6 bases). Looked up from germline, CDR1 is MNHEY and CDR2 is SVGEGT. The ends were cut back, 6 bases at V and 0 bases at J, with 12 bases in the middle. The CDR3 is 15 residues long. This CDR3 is CASRDQGSSYNEQFF. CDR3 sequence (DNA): TGTGCCAGCAGGGATCAGGGGAGCTCCTACAATGAGCAGTTCTTC.

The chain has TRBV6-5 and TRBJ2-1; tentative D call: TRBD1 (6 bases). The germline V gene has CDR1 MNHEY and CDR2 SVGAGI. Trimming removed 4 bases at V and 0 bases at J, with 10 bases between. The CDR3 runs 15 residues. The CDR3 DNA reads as TGTGCCAGCAGTTTACAGGGTTTCTCCTACAATGAGCAGTTCTTC. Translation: CASSLQGFSYNEQFF.

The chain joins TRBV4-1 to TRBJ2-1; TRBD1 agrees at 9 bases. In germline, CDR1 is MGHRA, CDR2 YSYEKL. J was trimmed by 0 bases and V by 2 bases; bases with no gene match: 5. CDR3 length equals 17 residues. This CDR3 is CASSQPTGQGSYNEQFF. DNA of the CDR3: TGCGCCAGCAGCCAACCGACGGGACAGGGCTCCTACAATGAGCAGTTCTTC.

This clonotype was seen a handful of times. CDR3 sequence: CASSLNSPNTGELFF. In DNA form, the CDR3 reads TGTGCCAGCAGTTTAAACAGTCCCAACACCGGGGAGCTGTTTTTT. The chain uses TRBV27 and TRBJ2-2; D uncertain. The V gene lost 2 bases and the J gene lost 2 bases, with 9 bases spanning the gap. This CDR3 region has 15 residues. Germline V lookup: CDR1 MNHEY, CDR2 SMNVEV (reference sequence).

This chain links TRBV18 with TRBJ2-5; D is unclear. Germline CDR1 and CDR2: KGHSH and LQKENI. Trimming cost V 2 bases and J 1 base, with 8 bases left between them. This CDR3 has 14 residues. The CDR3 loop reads CASSPGLFQETQYF. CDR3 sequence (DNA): TGTGCCAGCTCACCAGGTCTATTCCAAGAGACCCAGTACTTC. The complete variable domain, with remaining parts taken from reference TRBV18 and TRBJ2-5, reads NAGVMQNPRHLVRRRGQEARLRCSPMKGHSHVYWYRQLPEEGLKFMVYLQKENIIDESGMPKERFSAEFPKEGPSILRIQQVVRGDSAAYFCASSPGLFQETQYFGPGTRLLVL.

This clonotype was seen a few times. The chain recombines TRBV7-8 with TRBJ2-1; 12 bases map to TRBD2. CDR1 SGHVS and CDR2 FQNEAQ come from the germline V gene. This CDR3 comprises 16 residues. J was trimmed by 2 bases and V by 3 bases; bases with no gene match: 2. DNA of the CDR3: TGTGCCAGCAGCTTCCTAGCGGGAGGGCCCTACAATGAGCAGTTCTTC. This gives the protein CASSFLAGGPYNEQFF.

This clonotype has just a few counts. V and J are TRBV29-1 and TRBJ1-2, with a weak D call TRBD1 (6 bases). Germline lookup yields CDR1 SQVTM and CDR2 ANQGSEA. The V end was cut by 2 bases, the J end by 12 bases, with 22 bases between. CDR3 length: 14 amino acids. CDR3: CSVEWGGRERKNTF. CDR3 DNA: TGCAGCGTTGAATGGGGGGGCAGGGAGAGGAAAAACACCTTC.

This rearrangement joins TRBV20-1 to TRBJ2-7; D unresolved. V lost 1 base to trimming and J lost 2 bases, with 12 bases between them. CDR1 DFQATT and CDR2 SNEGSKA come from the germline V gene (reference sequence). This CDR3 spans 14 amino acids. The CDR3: CSARVGSRPYEQYF. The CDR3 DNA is TGCAGTGCTAGAGTCGGTAGCAGGCCCTACGAGCAGTACTTC.

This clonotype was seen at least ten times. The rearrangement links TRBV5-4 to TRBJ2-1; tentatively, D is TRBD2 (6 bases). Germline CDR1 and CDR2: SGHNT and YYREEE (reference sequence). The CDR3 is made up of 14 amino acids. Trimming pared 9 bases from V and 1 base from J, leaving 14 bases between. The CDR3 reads CATAGSLSYNEQFF. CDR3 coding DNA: TGTGCCACCGCCGGGAGCCTTTCCTACAATGAGCAGTTCTTC.

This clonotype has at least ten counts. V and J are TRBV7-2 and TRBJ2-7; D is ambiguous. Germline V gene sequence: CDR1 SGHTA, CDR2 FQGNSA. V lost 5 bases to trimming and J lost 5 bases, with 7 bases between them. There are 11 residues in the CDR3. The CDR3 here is CASSTRNEQYF. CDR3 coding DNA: TGTGCCAGCAGCACGCGAAACGAGCAGTACTTC. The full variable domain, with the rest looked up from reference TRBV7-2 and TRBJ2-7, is GAGVSQSPSNKVTEKGKDVELRCDPISGHTALYWYRQSLGQGLEFLIYFQGNSAPDKSGLPSDRFSAERTGGSVSTLTIQRTQQEDSAVYLCASSTRNEQYFGPGTRLTVT.

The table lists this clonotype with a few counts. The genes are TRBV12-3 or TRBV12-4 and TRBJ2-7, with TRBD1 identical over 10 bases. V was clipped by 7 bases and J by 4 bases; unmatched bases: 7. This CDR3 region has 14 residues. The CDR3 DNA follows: TGTGCCAGCACTCGGGACAGGGGAATTTACGAGCAGTACTTC. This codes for CASTRDRGIYEQYF.

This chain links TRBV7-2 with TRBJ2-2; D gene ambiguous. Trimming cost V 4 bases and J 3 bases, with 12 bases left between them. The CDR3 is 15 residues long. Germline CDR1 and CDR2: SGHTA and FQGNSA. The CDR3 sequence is CASSSRTTYTGELFF. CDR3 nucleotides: TGTGCCAGCAGCTCCCGGACCACTTACACCGGGGAGCTGTTTTTT.

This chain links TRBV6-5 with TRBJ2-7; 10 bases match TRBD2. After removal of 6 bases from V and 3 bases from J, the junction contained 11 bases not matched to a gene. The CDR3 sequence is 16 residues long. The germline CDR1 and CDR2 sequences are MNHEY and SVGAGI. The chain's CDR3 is CASRMTGLAGDYEQYF. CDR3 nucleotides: TGTGCCAGCAGAATGACAGGGCTAGCGGGAGACTACGAGCAGTACTTC.

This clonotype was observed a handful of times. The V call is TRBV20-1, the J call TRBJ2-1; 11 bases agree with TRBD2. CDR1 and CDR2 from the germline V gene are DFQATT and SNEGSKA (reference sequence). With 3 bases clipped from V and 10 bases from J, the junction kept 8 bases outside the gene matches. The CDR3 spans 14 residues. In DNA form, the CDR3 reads TGCAGTGCTAGGCGAGATAGCGGGAGGGCCGAGCAGTTCTTC. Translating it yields CSARRDSGRAEQFF.

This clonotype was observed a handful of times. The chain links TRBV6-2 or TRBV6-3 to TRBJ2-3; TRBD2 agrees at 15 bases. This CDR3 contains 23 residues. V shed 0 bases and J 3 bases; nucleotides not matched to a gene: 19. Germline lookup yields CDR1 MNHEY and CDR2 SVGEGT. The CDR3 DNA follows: TGTGCCAGCAGTTACTCTGTTAACCCGGGACTAGCGGGAGGCGAGCTTGGAACAGATACGCAGTATTTT. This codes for CASSYSVNPGLAGGELGTDTQYF.

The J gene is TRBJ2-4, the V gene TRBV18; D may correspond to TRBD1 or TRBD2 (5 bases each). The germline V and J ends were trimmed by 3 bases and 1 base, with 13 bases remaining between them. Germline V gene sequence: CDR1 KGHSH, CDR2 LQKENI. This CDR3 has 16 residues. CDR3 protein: CASSPALGDAKNIQYF. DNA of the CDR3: TGTGCCAGCTCACCCGCCCTGGGGGACGCCAAAAACATTCAGTACTTC.

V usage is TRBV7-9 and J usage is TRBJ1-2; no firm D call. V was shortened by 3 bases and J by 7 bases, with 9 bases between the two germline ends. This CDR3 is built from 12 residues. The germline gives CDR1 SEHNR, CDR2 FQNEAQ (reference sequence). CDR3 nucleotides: TGTGCCAGCAGCTTCCGTAGCCTTGGCTACACCTTC. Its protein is CASSFRSLGYTF.

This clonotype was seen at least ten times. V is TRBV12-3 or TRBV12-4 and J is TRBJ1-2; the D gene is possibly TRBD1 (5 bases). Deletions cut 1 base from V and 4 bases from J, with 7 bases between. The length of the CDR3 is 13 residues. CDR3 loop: CASSLEGSYGYTF. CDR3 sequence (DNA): TGTGCCAGCAGTTTAGAGGGGTCCTATGGCTACACCTTC.

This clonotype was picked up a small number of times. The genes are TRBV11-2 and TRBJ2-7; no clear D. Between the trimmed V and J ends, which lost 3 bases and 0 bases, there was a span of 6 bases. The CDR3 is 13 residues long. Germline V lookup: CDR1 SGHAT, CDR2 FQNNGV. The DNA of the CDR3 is TGTGCCAGCAGCTTGGACGGCTCCTACGAGCAGTACTTC. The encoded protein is CASSLDGSYEQYF.

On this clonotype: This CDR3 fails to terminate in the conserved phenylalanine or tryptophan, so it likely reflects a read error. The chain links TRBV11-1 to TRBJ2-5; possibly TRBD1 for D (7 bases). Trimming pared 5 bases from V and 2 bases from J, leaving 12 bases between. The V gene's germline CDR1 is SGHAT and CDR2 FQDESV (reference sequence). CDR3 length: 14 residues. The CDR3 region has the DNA TGTGCCAGCAGCGCGGGACAGCTACAAGAGACCCAGTACTTA. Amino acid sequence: CASSAGQLQETQYL.

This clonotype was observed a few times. The CDR3 sequence is CATSDPGLAGGSTQYF. In DNA form, the CDR3 reads TGTGCCACCAGTGACCCCGGACTAGCGGGAGGTTCTACGCAGTATTTT. V is TRBV24-1 and J is TRBJ2-3; 14 bases are shared with TRBD2. J gave up 8 bases and V 4 bases, and 7 bases lay outside the gene matches. This CDR3 region has 16 residues. CDR1 and CDR2 (germline): KGHDR, SFDVKD.

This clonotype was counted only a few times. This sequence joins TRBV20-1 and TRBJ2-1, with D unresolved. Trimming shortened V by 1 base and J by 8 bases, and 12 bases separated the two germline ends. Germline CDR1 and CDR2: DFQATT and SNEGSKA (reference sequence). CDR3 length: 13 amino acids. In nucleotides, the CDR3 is TGCAGTGCTAGAGGAGACGCGACCTATGAGCAGTTCTTC. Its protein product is CSARGDATYEQFF.

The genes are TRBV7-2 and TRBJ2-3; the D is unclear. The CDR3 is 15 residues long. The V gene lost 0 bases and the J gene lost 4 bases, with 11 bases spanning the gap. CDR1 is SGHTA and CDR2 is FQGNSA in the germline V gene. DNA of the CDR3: TGTGCCAGCAGCTTAGCGCTCCTTGATGCAGATACGCAGTATTTT. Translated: CASSLALLDADTQYF.

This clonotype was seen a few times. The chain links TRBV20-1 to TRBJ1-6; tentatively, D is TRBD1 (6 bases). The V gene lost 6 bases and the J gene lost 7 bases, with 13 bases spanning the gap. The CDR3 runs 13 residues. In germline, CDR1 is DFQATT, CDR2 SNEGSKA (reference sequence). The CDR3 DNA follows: TGCAGTGCCGGGGGCACAGGGAATTCACCCCTCCACTTT. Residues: CSAGGTGNSPLHF.

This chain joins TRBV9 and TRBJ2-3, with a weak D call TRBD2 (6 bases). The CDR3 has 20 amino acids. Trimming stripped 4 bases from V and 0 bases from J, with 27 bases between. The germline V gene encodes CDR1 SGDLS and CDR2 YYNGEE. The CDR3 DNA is TGTGCCAGCAGCTTTGGTCTTCGTAGCGGAGGTGGGACTAGCACAGATACGCAGTATTTT. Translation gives CASSFGLRSGGGTSTDTQYF.

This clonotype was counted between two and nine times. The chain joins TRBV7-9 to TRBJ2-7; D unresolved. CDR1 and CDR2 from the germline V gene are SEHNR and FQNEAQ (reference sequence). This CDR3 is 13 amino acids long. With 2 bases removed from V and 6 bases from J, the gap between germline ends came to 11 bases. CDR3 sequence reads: CASSLSAISEQYF. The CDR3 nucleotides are TGTGCCAGCAGCTTATCAGCCATCTCCGAGCAGTACTTC.